What follows describes a single TCR beta chain. Its cognate antigen is unknown. This record belongs to a study of Ad26.COV2.S vaccination and SARS-CoV-2 variants. Notes on the study in general: Marked by substantial breadth, spike-specific CD8+ and CD4+ T cell responses were reportedly seen after vaccination.

The CDR3 runs 13 residues. The V gene's germline CDR1 is KGHDR and CDR2 SFDVKD. V dropped 4 bases and J dropped 6; count of bases not matched to a gene: 3. Using immunoSEQ multiplex PCR, the repertoire was profiled, and TCRdb retains in-frame clones only, with some absent. The data hold about 430,000 clones, with more than 80% observed a single time. Noted treatment: some 20 received Ad26.COV2.S at low or high dose, single or two shots; several received placebo; per-sample allocation not given. Collection of the samples took place on day 63 after the first injection of vaccine or placebo. The sequence was obtained from a person between 18 and 65 years old who received the Ad26.COV2.S COVID-19 vaccine or a placebo. The source was peripheral blood, collected in a trial of Ad26.COV2.S vaccine versus placebo. The rearrangement links TRBV24-1 to TRBJ1-2, with TRBD1 matching 8 bases. CDR3 bases: TGTGCCACCAGTGACGGACAGGGCCATGGCTACACCTTC. The encoded protein is CATSDGQGHGYTF.